Below are 25 T cell receptor beta chains sequenced from a single sample in a study of blood T cell repertoires in COVID-19. Assay used: immunoSEQ multiplex PCR; TCRdb lists only in-frame clones, some missing. The repertoire includes over 30,000 clones, 85% to 90% of them detected once, and around 10% sits in the top ten. The sequencing sample was made of peripheral blood. The receptors derive from a man between 65 and 85 years old with acute or convalescent COVID-19.

The V and J genes are TRBV7-2 and TRBJ1-5; 8 bases are shared with TRBD1. The CDR3 extends over 15 amino acids. Germline CDR1 is SGHTA and CDR2 is FQGNSA. J lost 6 bases, V lost 5 bases, and 9 bases had no gene match. The CDR3 spells CASSIWTGKSQPQHF. The DNA for the CDR3 is TGTGCCAGCAGCATTTGGACAGGGAAAAGTCAGCCCCAGCATTTT. The variable domain in full, completed from reference TRBV7-2 and TRBJ1-5, reads GAGVSQSPSNKVTEKGKDVELRCDPISGHTALYWYRQSLGQGLEFLIYFQGNSAPDKSGLPSDRFSAERTGGSVSTLTIQRTQQEDSAVYLCASSIWTGKSQPQHFGDGTRLSIL.

This chain's CDR3 is CASSEVGTGVETEAFF. CDR3 in DNA: TGTGCCAGCAGTGAAGTCGGGACAGGGGTAGAGACTGAAGCTTTCTTT. The V and J genes are TRBV25-1 and TRBJ1-1, with 10 bases fitting TRBD1. This CDR3 region has 16 residues. Germline lookup yields CDR1 MGHDK and CDR2 SYGVNS. J gave up 5 bases and V 2 bases, and 8 bases lay outside the gene matches.

The chain couples TRBV27 to TRBJ2-5, with D possibly TRBD2 on 5 matching bases. The CDR3 loop spans 13 amino acids. CDR1 is MNHEY, CDR2 SMNVEV, per germline (reference sequence). V gave up 6 bases and J gave up 5 bases, with 13 bases separating them. The CDR3 spells CASRPAVGETQYF. The CDR3 nucleotides read TGTGCCAGCAGACCAGCGGTGGGCGAGACCCAGTACTTC.

The rearrangement joins TRBV7-2 to TRBJ2-7; 7 bases fit TRBD1. The CDR3 contains 16 residues. J gave up 3 bases and V 1 base, and 9 bases lay outside the gene matches. CDR1 is SGHTA and CDR2 is FQGNSA in the germline V gene. The CDR3: CASSLGGVGTVYEQYF. The DNA of the CDR3 is TGTGCCAGCAGCTTAGGGGGTGTGGGGACAGTCTACGAGCAGTACTTC.

The chain couples TRBV7-8 to TRBJ2-1; 8 nucleotides agree with TRBD2. CDR1 is SGHVS and CDR2 is FQNEAQ in the germline V gene. CDR3 length: 17 amino acids. The V and J ends lost 4 bases and 3 bases, in that order; junction bases with no gene match: 11. CDR3 bases: TGTGCCAGCAGCTCCATTCGGAGCGGGAGTAACTACAATGAGCAGTTCTTC. Protein: CASSSIRSGSNYNEQFF.

The chain has TRBV20-1 and TRBJ2-7; 9 bases line up with TRBD2. Germline V gene sequence: CDR1 DFQATT, CDR2 SNEGSKA (reference sequence). V shed 3 bases, J shed 2 bases, and the junction held 5 bases outside the gene matches. The CDR3 has 14 amino acids. The CDR3 sequence: CSASRASGTYEQYF. The CDR3 DNA reads TGCAGTGCTAGTAGGGCTAGCGGGACCTACGAGCAGTACTTC.

V is TRBV28 and J is TRBJ1-5, with D possibly matching TRBD1 (5 bases). The CDR3 extends over 14 amino acids. V dropped 3 bases and J dropped 15 bases, with 21 bases sitting between them. Germline V gene data show CDR1 as MDHEN and CDR2 as SYDVKM. CDR3 sequence (DNA): TGTGCCAGCAGTTTGCCTACCCGGGGGTCCGTGGGGCATTTT. Residues: CASSLPTRGSVGHF.

This CDR3 reads CASSLEAGFGNEKLFF. Here the CDR3 DNA reads TGTGCCAGCAGCCTCGAGGCGGGGTTTGGTAATGAAAAACTGTTTTTT. The V call is TRBV4-2, the J call TRBJ1-4, with D unresolved. V dropped 4 bases and J dropped 4 bases, with 16 bases sitting between them. CDR1 LGHNA and CDR2 YNFKEQ come from the germline V gene. This CDR3 has 16 amino acids.

This clone has only one observation. The gene calls are TRBV5-4 and TRBJ2-2; D is possibly TRBD2 (6 bases). The CDR3 runs 16 residues. Trimming removed 1 base at V and 5 bases at J, with 15 bases between. CDR1 is SGHNT and CDR2 is YYREEE in the germline V gene (reference sequence). As DNA, the CDR3 is TGTGCCAGCAGCTTGAGGCTAGCGCGGGGAACCGGGGAGCTGTTTTTT. Protein product: CASSLRLARGTGELFF.

The rearrangement uses TRBV7-2 and TRBJ1-4; the D is unclear. The CDR3 contains 13 residues. V lost 4 bases and J lost 0, with 3 bases in between. Germline V gene sequence: CDR1 SGHTA, CDR2 FQGNSA. CDR3 nucleotide sequence: TGTGCCAGCAGCTCAGCAACTAATGAAAAACTGTTTTTT. It yields the protein CASSSATNEKLFF. The entire variable domain, with the rest obtained from reference TRBV7-2 and TRBJ1-4, is as follows: GAGVSQSPSNKVTEKGKDVELRCDPISGHTALYWYRQSLGQGLEFLIYFQGNSAPDKSGLPSDRFSAERTGGSVSTLTIQRTQQEDSAVYLCASSSATNEKLFFGSGTQLSVL.

The V call is TRBV9, the J call TRBJ2-7, with TRBD2 matching over 13 bases. This CDR3 contains 16 residues. The germline V gene encodes CDR1 SGDLS and CDR2 YYNGEE. The junction had 8 bases not matched to a gene; V was cut back by 3 bases and J by 5 bases. Here the CDR3 reads CASSAGTSGTWNEQYF. The CDR3 DNA is TGTGCCAGCAGCGCAGGGACTAGCGGGACTTGGAACGAGCAGTACTTC.

The CDR3 is CASSIAHLAGEHEQYF. The CDR3 DNA reads as TGTGCCAGTAGTATAGCCCACCTAGCGGGAGAACACGAGCAGTACTTC. The V gene is TRBV19, the J gene TRBJ2-7; 10 bases line up with TRBD2. The CDR3 is 16 amino acids. Germline-derived CDR1 and CDR2 are LNHDA and SQIVND (reference sequence). Unmatched junction bases numbered 8, after V lost 1 base and J lost 5 bases.

The genes are TRBV7-9 and TRBJ2-5; TRBD1 matches 7 bases. The germline V gene has CDR1 SEHNR and CDR2 FQNEAQ (reference sequence). V dropped 2 bases and J dropped 3; count of bases not matched to a gene: 0. The CDR3 is 13 amino acids. Here the CDR3 DNA reads TGTGCCAGCAGCTTAACAGGGGAAGAGACCCAGTACTTC. Translation: CASSLTGEETQYF.

The chain combines TRBV6-5 with TRBJ2-7; TRBD2 aligns across 8 bases. V dropped 7 bases and J dropped 4; count of bases not matched to a gene: 12. Germline V gene data show CDR1 as MNHEY and CDR2 as SVGAGI. This CDR3 contains 15 residues. The chain's CDR3 is CASMAGLASVYEQYF. As DNA, the CDR3 is TGTGCCAGCATGGCCGGACTAGCCTCCGTATACGAGCAGTACTTC.

The sample holds a few counts of this clone. The V call is TRBV20-1, the J call TRBJ2-7, with D perhaps TRBD2 (6 bases). From germline, CDR1 is DFQATT and CDR2 SNEGSKA (reference sequence). This CDR3 region has 12 residues. The V and J ends lost 3 bases and 5 bases respectively, with 11 bases between them. CDR3 sequence: CSASGGFHEQYF. CDR3 DNA sequence: TGCAGTGCTAGTGGAGGGTTCCACGAGCAGTACTTC.

This rearrangement joins TRBV12-3 or TRBV12-4 to TRBJ2-3, with a weak D call TRBD1 (5 bases). The CDR3 is 12 amino acids. V lost 7 bases and J 6 bases, leaving 11 bases between the germline ends. The CDR3 DNA is TGTGCCAGCATTTCCCAGGGCGATACGCAGTATTTT. Protein sequence: CASISQGDTQYF.

V is TRBV5-6 and J is TRBJ1-2; maybe TRBD1 (5 bases). Germline CDR1 is SGHDT and CDR2 is YYEEEE. With 5 bases removed from V and 1 base from J, the gap between germline ends came to 15 bases. The CDR3 length is 15 residues. The CDR3 sequence is CASRLRGFLNYGYTF. The CDR3 DNA reads as TGTGCCAGCAGATTACGGGGGTTTCTTAACTATGGCTACACCTTC.

The V call is TRBV19, the J call TRBJ2-2, with D possibly TRBD2 on 5 matching bases. With 6 bases removed from V and 5 bases from J, the gap between germline ends came to 16 bases. CDR1 and CDR2 (germline): LNHDA, SQIVND (reference sequence). The CDR3 length is 15 residues. CDR3 bases: TGTGCCAGTAGCCCGGCGCGGGTGAGAACCGGGGAGCTGTTTTTT. Translated: CASSPARVRTGELFF.

In nucleotides, the CDR3 is TGTGCCAGCAGCTGGACTAGCGGGAAAGTCTGGGATACGCAGTATTTT. It translates to CASSWTSGKVWDTQYF. This rearrangement joins TRBV5-4 to TRBJ2-3; 12 positions agree with TRBD2. Germline V gene data show CDR1 as SGHNT and CDR2 as YYREEE (reference sequence). The CDR3 extends over 16 amino acids. V shed 3 bases, J shed 6 bases, and the junction held 8 bases outside the gene matches.

The J gene is TRBJ2-5, the V gene TRBV4-3, with unresolved D. Germline CDR1 LGHNA, CDR2 YSLEER. The V end lost 1 base, the J end lost 5 bases, and 8 bases lay between the germline ends. The CDR3 is made up of 13 amino acids. CDR3 amino acids: CASSQAVRETQYF. The CDR3 region has the DNA TGCGCCAGCAGCCAAGCCGTACGGGAGACCCAGTACTTC.

The CDR3 DNA is TGTGCCAGCAGTGCGGGACTAGCGACAACCGGGGAGCTGTTTTTT. This encodes CASSAGLATTGELFF. V usage is TRBV27 and J usage is TRBJ2-2; 10 bases match TRBD2. CDR3 length: 15 residues. Germline-derived CDR1 and CDR2 are MNHEY and SMNVEV (reference sequence). V lost 5 bases, J lost 5 bases, and 5 bases stayed unmatched.

This sequence joins TRBV2 and TRBJ2-3, with a weak D call TRBD2 (6 bases). This CDR3 has 14 residues. From germline, CDR1 is SNHLY and CDR2 FYNNEI. The germline V and J ends were trimmed by 10 bases and 0 bases, with 14 bases remaining between them. The CDR3 spells CATTSISSTDTQYF. In DNA form, the CDR3 reads TGTGCCACCACTAGCATCTCTAGCACAGATACGCAGTATTTT.

The chain joins TRBV11-3 to TRBJ2-2, with TRBD2 as a possible D gene (5 bases). The V end lost 1 base, the J end lost 6 bases, and 6 bases lay between the germline ends. Per the germline V gene, CDR1 is SGHNT and CDR2 is YENEEA. The CDR3 length is 13 residues. CDR3 in DNA: TGTGCCAGCAGCTTAGGAGGGCCCGGGGAGCTGTTTTTT. It is translated as CASSLGGPGELFF.

The chain uses TRBV5-5 and TRBJ2-3; D call uncertain. Trimming cost V 4 bases and J 4 bases, with 7 bases left between them. Germline V lookup: CDR1 SGHKS, CDR2 YYEKEE (reference sequence). The CDR3 sequence is 12 residues long. This CDR3 is CASSQLADTQYF. The CDR3 DNA is TGTGCCAGCAGCCAGCTAGCAGATACGCAGTATTTT.

The chain couples TRBV19 to TRBJ2-5; tentatively, D is TRBD2 (6 bases). Trimming removed 1 base at V and 2 bases at J, with 11 bases between. Germline CDR1 and CDR2: LNHDA and SQIVND (reference sequence). The CDR3 is 15 residues long. The CDR3 nucleotides read TGTGCCAGTAGTATAGGTGAGGGACTGCAAGAGACCCAGTACTTC. It yields the protein CASSIGEGLQETQYF.